The TCR beta chain described here comes from a study of T cell responses to AZD1222 COVID-19 vaccine. Findings of the study overall: The reported proportion of spike-specific TCRs targeting unmutated variant regions was nearly half. Spike-specific TCR breadth and depth went up after people got two AZD1222 doses. Only five to seven AZD1222 recipients were seropositive at baseline. Sampled repertoires all dated from after the peak T cell response.

CDR3 length: 14 amino acids. Germline V CDR1 and CDR2: SGHNT, YYREEE (reference sequence). V lost 4 bases and J 3 bases, leaving 13 bases between the germline ends. About this clone itself: What it binds is unknown.

Only in-frame clones appear in the TCRdb table, and some are missing; sequencing was by immunoSEQ multiplex PCR. In the table there are about 150,000 clones, roughly 90% of which are singletons. The sequencing here drew on peripheral blood, taken on day 0 of AZD1222 vaccination. The TCR was taken from an adult in good health. The V gene is TRBV5-4, the J gene TRBJ2-5; D remains ambiguous. The CDR3 DNA sequence: TGTGCCAGCAGCGCTGTTGGCACTGAAGAGACCCAGTACTTC. It specifies CASSAVGTEETQYF.